Listed below are T cell receptor beta chains from one sample, sequenced in a study of cytomegalovirus exposure and HLA in healthy donors. The data were produced by immunoSEQ multiplex PCR, yet TCRdb's version contains in-frame clones alone and is incomplete. The sample lists some 170,000 clones, roughly three quarters occurring once. The sequencing input was PBMCs. Receptors originate from a man between 18 and 29 years old in good health and CMV-seropositive. CDR3s include the opening cysteine and the closing phenylalanine or tryptophan. Fields, in order: V gene, clone size, J gene, D gene, CDR3 protein, CDR3 DNA. The D gene is left open where the match is weak. Expanded clones get a size class; other rows say once, few or many, or leave the size out.

TRBV5-4	-	TRBJ2-5	-	CASSLGLPYQETQYF	TGTGCCAGCAGCTTGGGACTTCCGTACCAAGAGACCCAGTACTTC
TRBV7-9	-	TRBJ1-6	TRBD1	CASSSDRIANSPLHF	TGTGCCAGCAGCTCGGACAGGATAGCTAATTCACCCCTCCACTTT
TRBV2	-	TRBJ2-7	-	CASRDPGGARVYEQYF	TGTGCCAGCAGGGACCCTGGGGGGGCCAGGGTCTACGAGCAGTACTTC
TRBV7-7	-	TRBJ2-1	TRBD2	CASSSLAGGPSEQFF	TGTGCCAGCAGCTCCCTAGCGGGGGGGCCCTCTGAGCAGTTCTTC
TRBV13	-	TRBJ1-1	-	CASSLQWNTEAFF	TGTGCCAGCAGCCTCCAGTGGAACACTGAAGCTTTCTTT
TRBV7-6	-	TRBJ1-5	-	CASSLEQGLGQPQHF	TGTGCCAGCAGCTTAGAACAGGGTCTTGGCCAGCCCCAGCATTTT
TRBV19	-	TRBJ2-5	-	CASSTTQEETQYF	TGTGCCAGTAGTACGACTCAAGAAGAGACCCAGTACTTC
TRBV19	-	TRBJ2-2	TRBD2	CASSPLGGGTGELFF	TGTGCCAGTAGTCCCCTTGGGGGAGGGACCGGGGAGCTGTTTTTT
TRBV6-1	-	TRBJ1-5	TRBD1	CASRDRGRDQPQHF	TGTGCCAGCAGGGACAGGGGAAGGGATCAGCCCCAGCATTTT
TRBV4-1	few	TRBJ1-5	-	CASSQDRAGAAQPQHF	TGCGCCAGCAGCCAAGATAGGGCAGGGGCGGCTCAGCCCCAGCATTTT
TRBV7-9	-	TRBJ1-2	-	CASSSQDLYGYTF	TGTGCCAGCAGCTCACAGGATTTGTATGGCTACACCTTC
TRBV29-1	-	TRBJ2-1	TRBD2	CSVDIIAGGNEQFF	TGCAGCGTTGACATTATAGCGGGAGGAAATGAGCAGTTCTTC
TRBV5-8	-	TRBJ1-1	TRBD1	CASSLGGQGLGTEAFF	TGTGCCAGCAGCTTGGGGGGACAGGGACTGGGCACTGAAGCTTTCTTT
TRBV11-1	few	TRBJ1-6	-	CASSRTGNNSPLHF	TGTGCCAGCAGCCGAACAGGGAATAATTCACCCCTCCACTTT
TRBV2	-	TRBJ1-2	TRBD1	CASSEFPGQRADYGYTF	TGTGCCAGCAGTGAATTCCCGGGACAGCGGGCCGACTATGGCTACACCTTC
TRBV7-8	-	TRBJ2-7	TRBD2	CASREASGRRYEQYF	TGTGCCAGCAGAGAAGCTAGCGGGAGGCGTTACGAGCAGTACTTC
TRBV15	-	TRBJ2-7	-	CATSSSYRDEQYF	TGTGCCACCAGCAGTTCCTACAGGGACGAGCAGTACTTC
TRBV2	-	TRBJ1-2	-	CASTNSQGRPYGYTF	TGTGCCAGCACCAATTCCCAGGGTCGTCCCTATGGCTACACCTTC
TRBV5-4	-	TRBJ2-2	-	CASSAGATGGTGELFF	TGTGCCAGCAGCGCGGGGGCCACAGGGGGCACCGGGGAGCTGTTTTTT
TRBV7-9	-	TRBJ1-4	TRBD1	CSSSSMDRWDEKLFF	TGTTCCAGCAGCTCTATGGACAGGTGGGATGAAAAACTGTTTTTT
TRBV5-4	once	TRBJ2-3	TRBD2	CASTLNLGGVRDTQYF	TGTGCCAGCACCCTGAACCTCGGGGGGGTTCGGGATACGCAGTATTTT
TRBV6-5	-	TRBJ1-2	TRBD1	CASSRTGLYGYTF	TGTGCCAGCAGTCGGACAGGTCTTTATGGCTACACCTTC
TRBV6-5	-	TRBJ2-2	TRBD1	CASSGTVNTGELFF	TGTGCCAGCAGCGGGACAGTGAACACCGGGGAGCTGTTTTTT
TRBV29-1	few	TRBJ1-5	-	CSVGPGPREPQHF	TGCAGCGTTGGTCCCGGCCCCCGGGAGCCCCAGCATTTT
TRBV10-3	-	TRBJ2-7	-	CAISGIETAYEQYF	TGTGCCATCAGCGGGATAGAAACTGCCTACGAGCAGTACTTC
TRBV5-4	-	TRBJ1-1	-	CASRRLTEKNTEAFF	TGTGCCAGCAGACGGTTGACAGAAAAGAACACTGAAGCTTTCTTT
TRBV6-7	-	TRBJ2-1	-	CARNQGSSYNEQFF	TGTGCCAGGAACCAGGGGAGCTCCTACAATGAGCAGTTCTTC
TRBV7-2	once	TRBJ2-4	-	CASSFGGAGKNIQYF	TGTGCCAGCAGCTTTGGAGGGGCCGGGAAAAACATTCAGTACTTC
TRBV18	-	TRBJ2-3	TRBD2	CASGRTSGARDTQYF	TGTGCCAGCGGTAGGACTAGCGGGGCCCGAGATACGCAGTATTTT
TRBV15	-	TRBJ1-5	-	CATSRDRGYGQPQHF	TGTGCCACCAGCAGAGATCGGGGGTATGGGCAGCCCCAGCATTTT
TRBV5-1	once	TRBJ2-3	-	CASSFGGRTTDTQYF	TGCGCCAGCAGCTTCGGCGGGCGAACAACAGATACGCAGTATTTT
TRBV18	-	TRBJ1-5	-	CASSRDSGNQPQHF	TGTGCCAGCTCGAGGGATTCGGGCAATCAGCCCCAGCATTTT
TRBV25-1	few	TRBJ1-2	TRBD1	CASRDSGQGGGYTF	TGTGCCAGCAGGGATTCCGGACAGGGAGGCGGCTACACCTTC
TRBV5-6	-	TRBJ2-5	-	CASSLRDQETQYF	TGTGCCAGCAGCTTGCGGGACCAAGAGACCCAGTACTTC
TRBV6-1	-	TRBJ2-1	-	CASSYRDEQFF	TGTGCCAGCAGTTACAGGGATGAGCAGTTCTTC
TRBV28	-	TRBJ1-1	-	CASSSPDKNTEAFF	TGTGCCAGCAGTTCTCCGGACAAGAACACTGAAGCTTTCTTT
TRBV2	-	TRBJ2-7	-	CASQKETSYEQYF	TGTGCCAGCCAAAAGGAGACCTCCTACGAGCAGTACTTC
TRBV5-6	-	TRBJ2-3	-	CASSLVARVTDTQYF	TGTGCCAGCAGCTTGGTGGCCAGGGTCACAGATACGCAGTATTTT
TRBV9	-	TRBJ1-2	-	CASSVGDTNYGYTF	TGTGCCAGCAGCGTGGGGGACACCAACTATGGCTACACCTTC
TRBV4-1	-	TRBJ2-3	-	CASSQDRDSTDTQYF	TGCGCCAGCAGCCAAGACAGGGACTCGACAGATACGCAGTATTTT
TRBV5-1	once	TRBJ2-7	-	CASSLVSGEQYF	TGCGCCAGCAGCTTGGTAAGCGGCGAGCAGTACTTC
TRBV7-7	once	TRBJ2-5	-	CASSLGGRHQETQYF	TGTGCCAGCAGCTTAGGTGGGAGACACCAAGAGACCCAGTACTTC
TRBV7-9	-	TRBJ1-2	TRBD1	CASSWDSTGGYGYTF	TGTGCCAGCAGCTGGGATTCGACAGGGGGATATGGCTACACCTTC
TRBV6-5	-	TRBJ1-2	-	CASSYSEREGKGYTF	TGTGCCAGCAGTTACTCGGAGAGGGAGGGGAAGGGCTACACCTTC
TRBV6-5	-	TRBJ2-5	TRBD1	CASKVPGQEIWDF	TGTGCCAGCAAGGTACCGGGACAGGAGATTTGGGACTTC
TRBV5-1	-	TRBJ2-1	TRBD2	CASSRATSGIYNEQFF	TGCGCCAGCAGCCGAGCGACTAGCGGGATCTACAATGAGCAGTTCTTC
TRBV9	few	TRBJ1-4	-	CASSVAGQRDEKLFF	TGTGCCAGCAGCGTAGCGGGGCAGCGGGATGAAAAACTGTTTTTT
TRBV30	-	TRBJ2-1	TRBD1	CAWSPTGGSYNEQFF	TGTGCCTGGAGCCCTACAGGGGGCTCCTACAATGAGCAGTTCTTC
TRBV6-7	-	TRBJ2-2	TRBD1	CASGSLRQGSTGELFF	TGTGCCAGCGGGTCCCTAAGACAGGGGAGCACCGGGGAGCTGTTTTTT
TRBV7-7	-	TRBJ2-5	TRBD1	CASSLGQGKTQYF	TGTGCCAGCAGCTTAGGACAGGGGAAGACCCAGTACTTC
TRBV7-9	-	TRBJ1-1	-	CASSFSTEAFF	TGTGCCAGCAGCTTCAGCACTGAAGCTTTCTTT
TRBV6-5	-	TRBJ2-5	-	CASSYSGRVETQYF	TGTGCCAGCAGTTACTCGGGCAGGGTTGAGACCCAGTACTTC
TRBV10-2	-	TRBJ1-1	TRBD1	CASSRTGGFEAFF	TGCGCCAGCAGCCGGACAGGGGGCTTTGAAGCTTTCTTT
TRBV6-5	-	TRBJ2-4	TRBD1	CASSDRAQNIQYF	TGTGCCAGCTCGGACAGGGCCCAAAACATTCAGTACTTC
TRBV4-3	few	TRBJ2-5	TRBD2	CASSLNGGGIQETQYF	TGCGCCAGCAGCCTCAACGGCGGGGGGATCCAAGAGACCCAGTACTTC